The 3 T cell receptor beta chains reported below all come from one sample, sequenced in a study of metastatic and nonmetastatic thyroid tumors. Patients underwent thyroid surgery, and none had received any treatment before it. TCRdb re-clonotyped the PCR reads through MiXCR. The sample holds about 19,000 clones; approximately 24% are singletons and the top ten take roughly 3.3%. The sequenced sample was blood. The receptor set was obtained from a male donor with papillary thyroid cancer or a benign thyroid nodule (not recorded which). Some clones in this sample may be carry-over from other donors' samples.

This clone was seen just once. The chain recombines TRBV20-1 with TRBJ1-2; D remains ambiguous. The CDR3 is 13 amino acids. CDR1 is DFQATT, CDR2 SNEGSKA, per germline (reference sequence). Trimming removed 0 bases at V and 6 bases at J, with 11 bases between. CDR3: CSARDGGFHGYTF. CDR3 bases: TGCAGTGCTAGAGATGGAGGGTTTCATGGCTACACCTTC.

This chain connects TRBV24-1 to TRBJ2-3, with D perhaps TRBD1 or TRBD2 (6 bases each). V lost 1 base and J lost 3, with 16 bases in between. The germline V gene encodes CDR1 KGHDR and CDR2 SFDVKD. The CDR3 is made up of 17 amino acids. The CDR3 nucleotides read TGTGCCACCAGTGATTTTTTGGAGGGCGGGACAACAGATACGCAGTATTTT. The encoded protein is CATSDFLEGGTTDTQYF.

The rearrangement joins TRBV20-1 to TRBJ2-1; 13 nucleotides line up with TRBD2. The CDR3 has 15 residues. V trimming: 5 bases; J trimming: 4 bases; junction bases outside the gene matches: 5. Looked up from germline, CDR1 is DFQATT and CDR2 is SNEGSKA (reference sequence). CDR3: CSAVGTSGKYNEQFF. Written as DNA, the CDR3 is TGCAGTGCTGTCGGGACTAGCGGGAAATACAATGAGCAGTTCTTC.